These 25 T cell receptor beta chains share one sample of origin, sequenced in a study of T cell clonotyping in hematopoietic cell transplantation (dated by TCRdb to the early 2020s). The library was generated by the immunoSEQ multiplex PCR assay. TCRdb retrieved this table from immuneACCESS and kept in-frame rearrangements only. Not all clones are present; in checked studies, unresolved V genes account for under half, and no reason is known for the remainder. The sample table shows about 41,000 clones, and about 96% are seen once. The biggest ten clones account for approximately 0.94% of the sample. What was sequenced was peripheral blood mononuclear cells. The receptors shown here come from a man younger than 45 in good health. Some clones in this sample may be carry-over from other donors' samples.

This chain connects TRBV11-2 to TRBJ1-1; weak D call: TRBD1 (5 bases). Germline V gene data show CDR1 as SGHAT and CDR2 as FQNNGV. V lost 5 bases, J lost 1 base, and 8 bases lay in between. This CDR3 is 13 amino acids long. In nucleotides, the CDR3 is TGTGCCAGCAGCGTCGGACAGAACACTGAAGCTTTCTTT. Protein sequence: CASSVGQNTEAFF. Looking up the rest from reference TRBV11-2 and TRBJ1-1 gives the full variable domain: EAGVAQSPRYKIIEKRQSVAFWCNPISGHATLYWYQQILGQGPKLLIQFQNNGVVDDSQLPKDRFSAERLKGVDSTLKIQPAKLEDSAVYLCASSVGQNTEAFFGQGTRLTVV.

This clone was found a few times. This rearrangement joins TRBV12-2 to TRBJ1-1. TRBV12-2 is termed a pseudogene. The CDR3 spans 16 residues. CDR3 sequence reads: CASRLREFGPNTEAFF. CDR3 DNA sequence: TGTGCAAGTCGCTTACGGGAGTTCGGGCCGAACACTGAAGCTTTCTTT.

The rearrangement joins TRBV5-7 to TRBJ1-5; possible D gene TRBD1, 6 bases. TRBV5-7 is given ORF status, its function remaining uncertain. Trimming took off 3 bases at V and 3 bases at J, with 13 bases between the two ends. This CDR3 region has 15 residues. Here the CDR3 reads CASSSRQVLNQPQHF. CDR3 coding DNA: TGTGCCAGCAGCTCACGACAGGTTCTCAATCAGCCCCAGCATTTT.

This sequence joins TRBV19 and TRBJ1-5, with 8 bases lining up with TRBD1. V lost 6 bases, J lost 7 bases, and 8 bases stayed unmatched. CDR1 and CDR2 from the germline V gene are LNHDA and SQIVND (reference sequence). The CDR3 covers 14 residues. CDR3 coding DNA: TGTGCCAGTAGCGGACAGGGAAAAATCCAGCCCCAGCATTTT. Translation gives CASSGQGKIQPQHF.

This chain links TRBV12-5 with TRBJ1-4, with D possibly matching TRBD1 (5 bases). CDR1 is LGHNT and CDR2 is FRNRAP in the germline V gene. V was trimmed by 6 bases and J by 12 bases, leaving 14 bases between them. The CDR3 spans 12 residues. The CDR3 sequence is CASGYTGRELFF. In DNA, the CDR3 is TGTGCTAGTGGATACACAGGCCGGGAACTGTTTTTT. The complete variable domain, with remaining parts taken from reference TRBV12-5 and TRBJ1-4, reads DARVTQTPRHKVTEMGQEVTMRCQPILGHNTVFWYRQTMMQGLELLAYFRNRAPLDDSGMPKDRFSAEMPDATLATLKIQPSEPRDSAVYFCASGYTGRELFFGSGTQLSVL.

The rearrangement links TRBV6-5 to TRBJ2-7, with 8 bases that match TRBD1. Looked up from germline, CDR1 is MNHEY and CDR2 is SVGAGI. Trimming cost V 7 bases and J 2 bases; bases outside gene matches: 10. This CDR3 is 15 amino acids long. This CDR3 is CASKLIDRGPYEQYF. As DNA, the CDR3 is TGTGCCAGCAAACTCATTGACAGGGGACCCTACGAGCAGTACTTC.

This rearrangement joins TRBV7-2 to TRBJ2-3; 7 nucleotides line up with TRBD1. The V and J ends lost 4 bases and 4 bases, in that order; junction bases with no gene match: 5. The V gene's germline CDR1 is SGHTA and CDR2 FQGNSA. The CDR3 contains 14 residues. In nucleotides, the CDR3 is TGTGCCAGCAGCTCGGGACAGCCCTCAGATACGCAGTATTTT. Amino acids: CASSSGQPSDTQYF.

V usage is TRBV11-2 and J usage is TRBJ2-3, with 8 bases fitting TRBD2. CDR3 length equals 16 residues. Germline values: CDR1 SGHAT, CDR2 FQNNGV. Unmatched junction bases numbered 10, after V lost 3 bases and J lost 5 bases. DNA of the CDR3: TGTGCCAGCAGCTTTCGTGGCGGGGGGAACATAGATACGCAGTATTTT. It translates to CASSFRGGGNIDTQYF.

The chain couples TRBV30 to TRBJ2-3, with unresolved D. The CDR3 is made up of 14 amino acids. Between the trimmed V and J ends, which lost 5 bases and 6 bases, there was a span of 18 bases. Germline CDR1 is GTSNPN and CDR2 is SVGIG (reference sequence). DNA for the CDR3: TGTGCCTGGCTCCAACTCGGGTTCGCGGATACGCAGTATTTT. Protein sequence: CAWLQLGFADTQYF.

V gene TRBV19 combines with J gene TRBJ1-5; 7 bases are a match to TRBD1. Germline lookup yields CDR1 LNHDA and CDR2 SQIVND (reference sequence). The length of the CDR3 is 15 residues. The trim removed 4 bases at V and 6 bases at J, leaving 9 bases unmatched. The CDR3 protein is CASSTLRQGVQPQHF. The CDR3 coding sequence is TGTGCCAGTAGTACGCTGCGACAGGGCGTTCAGCCCCAGCATTTT.

The chain uses TRBV10-3 and TRBJ1-2; TRBD1 is a possible D gene (5 bases). V was shortened by 2 bases and J by 5 bases, with 15 bases between the two germline ends. Germline CDR1 and CDR2: ENHRY and SYGVKD. The CDR3 runs 15 residues. The DNA of the CDR3 is TGTGCCATCAGTGAGCAGGGCAGCTCCTCGTATGGCTACACCTTC. This encodes CAISEQGSSSYGYTF.

The chain links TRBV6-5 to TRBJ2-5, with TRBD2 matching 7 bases. This CDR3 region has 16 residues. J lost 4 bases, V lost 2 bases, and 10 bases had no gene match. Per the germline V gene, CDR1 is MNHEY and CDR2 is SVGAGI. The CDR3 coding sequence is TGTGCCAGCAGTTACCGGGGGAGGGGCGGAAGAGAGACCCAGTACTTC. Amino acid sequence: CASSYRGRGGRETQYF.

The chain couples TRBV19 to TRBJ2-1; TRBD2 is a possible D gene (6 bases). CDR1 is LNHDA and CDR2 is SQIVND in the germline V gene (reference sequence). CDR3 length: 14 residues. Trimming shortened V by 5 bases and J by 9 bases, and 17 bases separated the two germline ends. CDR3 residues: CASSPLAIGSEQFF. The CDR3 region has the DNA TGTGCCAGTAGTCCCCTAGCGATAGGCAGTGAGCAGTTCTTC.

The chain couples TRBV7-2 to TRBJ1-2, with D uncertain. CDR1 and CDR2 (germline): SGHTA, FQGNSA. V lost 7 bases and J 2 bases, leaving 11 bases between the germline ends. The CDR3 runs 13 residues. CDR3 residues: CASTPGPNYGYTF. CDR3 in DNA: TGTGCCAGCACGCCTGGGCCCAACTATGGCTACACCTTC.

This chain uses TRBV4-1 with TRBJ2-5; D remains ambiguous. The CDR3 sequence is 13 residues long. V was shortened by 5 bases and J by 0 bases, with 7 bases between the two germline ends. Germline lookup yields CDR1 MGHRA and CDR2 YSYEKL. Written as DNA, the CDR3 is TGCGCCAGCAGCTGGACGGACCAAGAGACCCAGTACTTC. Its translation: CASSWTDQETQYF.

The chain links TRBV4-1 to TRBJ2-3; 11 nucleotides match TRBD2. Trimming removed 3 bases from V and 1 base from J; junction bases left unmatched: 3. Germline V gene data show CDR1 as MGHRA and CDR2 as YSYEKL. This CDR3 is 16 amino acids long. CDR3 nucleotide sequence: TGCGCCAGCAGCCAGTCACTAGCGGGAGGCACAGATACGCAGTATTTT. It is translated as CASSQSLAGGTDTQYF.

J is TRBJ2-2 and V is TRBV7-7; 8 bases match TRBD1. With 2 bases clipped from V and 5 bases from J, the junction kept 10 bases outside the gene matches. This CDR3 has 17 amino acids. Per germline, CDR1 SSHAT and CDR2 FNYEAQ (reference sequence). The CDR3 region is CASSLTPGQGRTGELFF. The DNA of the CDR3 is TGTGCCAGCAGCTTAACACCCGGACAGGGTCGGACCGGGGAGCTGTTTTTT.

V and J are TRBV6-1 and TRBJ2-6; D is unclear. The V end was cut by 11 bases, the J end by 0 bases, with 11 bases between. The CDR3 length is 14 residues. Per the germline V gene, CDR1 is MNHNS and CDR2 is SASEGT. The CDR3 nucleotides are TGTGCCGTCACTTGGGACTCTGGGGCCAACGTCCTGACTTTC. It encodes CAVTWDSGANVLTF.

This chain links TRBV6-5 with TRBJ2-5, with a weak D call TRBD1 (6 bases). This CDR3 region has 11 residues. Deletions cut 6 bases from V and 9 bases from J, with 11 bases between. The germline gives CDR1 MNHEY, CDR2 SVGAGI. CDR3 DNA: TGTGCCAGCAGGACAGGTATGGCCCAGTACTTC. It encodes CASRTGMAQYF.

This clone has just a few counts. The chain employs TRBV2 and TRBJ1-2; 7 nucleotides align to TRBD1. This CDR3 region has 15 residues. Germline V gene lookup returns CDR1 SNHLY and CDR2 FYNNEI. The ends lost 4 bases at V and 0 bases at J; junction bases unmatched: 5. CDR3 residues: CASSGGQAANYGYTF. CDR3 DNA: TGTGCCAGCAGTGGCGGACAGGCAGCTAACTATGGCTACACCTTC.

The V gene is TRBV30, the J gene TRBJ1-2; TRBD1 matches 8 bases. The V gene's germline CDR1 is GTSNPN and CDR2 SVGIG (reference sequence). The CDR3 is 14 residues long. V was pared by 5 bases and J by 4 bases, with 9 bases of the junction left unmatched. Here the CDR3 DNA reads TGTGCCTGGGCCACGGGACAGGAGATCTATGGCTACACCTTC. Amino acids: CAWATGQEIYGYTF.

The chain has TRBV7-9 and TRBJ2-7, with a tentative D call TRBD2 (6 bases). The CDR3 length is 12 residues. V lost 5 bases, J lost 5 bases, and 10 bases lay in between. CDR1 and CDR2 from the germline V gene are SEHNR and FQNEAQ (reference sequence). The CDR3 is CASSPGGNEQYF. Here the CDR3 DNA reads TGTGCCAGCAGCCCTGGGGGGAACGAGCAGTACTTC.

This chain connects TRBV11-2 to TRBJ2-7; D gene unclear. The length of the CDR3 is 15 residues. V was shortened by 0 bases and J by 4 bases, with 13 bases between the two germline ends. Germline V gene data show CDR1 as SGHAT and CDR2 as FQNNGV. DNA of the CDR3: TGTGCCAGCAGCTTAGAACGTCCGAAACTGTACGAGCAGTACTTC. Protein sequence: CASSLERPKLYEQYF.

The chain carries TRBV6-1 and TRBJ2-7; D gene uncertain. The CDR3 is 14 amino acids. V was trimmed by 7 bases and J by 2 bases, leaving 15 bases between them. CDR1 is MNHNS, CDR2 SASEGT, per germline. CDR3 sequence: CASNPMASPYEQYF. In nucleotides, the CDR3 is TGTGCCAGCAACCCGATGGCCAGTCCCTACGAGCAGTACTTC.

This rearrangement joins TRBV5-6 to TRBJ2-7, with D perhaps given as TRBD1 or TRBD2 (6 bases each). CDR1 SGHDT and CDR2 YYEEEE come from the germline V gene. Trimming shortened V by 3 bases and J by 0 bases, and 22 bases separated the two germline ends. This CDR3 spans 18 amino acids. This CDR3 reads CASSWGGTNSWSSYEQYF. The DNA of the CDR3 is TGTGCCAGCAGCTGGGGCGGGACAAATAGTTGGTCCTCCTACGAGCAGTACTTC.